The entry below describes one T cell receptor beta chain. Specimens obtained from alopecia areata patients comprised lesional scalp punch biopsies and peripheral blood. The sample comes from a study of CD8+ T cells in alopecia areata. Study context: Treated individuals took tofacitinib by mouth, 5 to 10 mg twice daily.

The CDR3 loop spans 15 amino acids. V was clipped by 6 bases and J by 5 bases; unmatched bases: 8. Germline CDR1 and CDR2: MNHEY and SVGAGI. Sequencing used cDNA as its template, made by extracting RNA and reverse transcribing it. Using immunoSEQ multiplex PCR, the repertoire was profiled, and TCRdb retains in-frame clones only, with some absent. The repertoire holds about 120,000 clones, 35% to 40% seen once, with roughly 3.2% in the top ten. The sequencing input was CD4+ T cells sorted from blood. The chain recombines TRBV6-5 with TRBJ1-4; 8 positions match TRBD1. The receptor was derived from a human donor with alopecia areata. In nucleotides, the CDR3 is TGTGCCAGCAGCCGCACACAGGGGGGAAATGAAAAACTGTTTTTT. It specifies CASSRTQGGNEKLFF.